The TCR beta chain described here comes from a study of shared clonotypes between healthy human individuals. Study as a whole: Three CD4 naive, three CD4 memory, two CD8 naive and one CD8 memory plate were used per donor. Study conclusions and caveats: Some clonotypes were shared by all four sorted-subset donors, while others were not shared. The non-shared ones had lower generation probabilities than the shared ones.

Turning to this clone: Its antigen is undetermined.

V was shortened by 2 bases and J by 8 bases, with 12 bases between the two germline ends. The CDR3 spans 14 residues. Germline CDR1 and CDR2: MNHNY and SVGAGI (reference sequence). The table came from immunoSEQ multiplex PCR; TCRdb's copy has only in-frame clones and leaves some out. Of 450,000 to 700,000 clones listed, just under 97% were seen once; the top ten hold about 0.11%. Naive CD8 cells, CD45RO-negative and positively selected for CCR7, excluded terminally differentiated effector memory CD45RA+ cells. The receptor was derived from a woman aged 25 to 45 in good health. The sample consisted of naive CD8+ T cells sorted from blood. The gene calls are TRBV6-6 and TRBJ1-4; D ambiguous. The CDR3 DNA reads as TGTGCCAGCAGTTACGTGGCTGGAGGGGAAAAACTGTTTTTT. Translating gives CASSYVAGGEKLFF.